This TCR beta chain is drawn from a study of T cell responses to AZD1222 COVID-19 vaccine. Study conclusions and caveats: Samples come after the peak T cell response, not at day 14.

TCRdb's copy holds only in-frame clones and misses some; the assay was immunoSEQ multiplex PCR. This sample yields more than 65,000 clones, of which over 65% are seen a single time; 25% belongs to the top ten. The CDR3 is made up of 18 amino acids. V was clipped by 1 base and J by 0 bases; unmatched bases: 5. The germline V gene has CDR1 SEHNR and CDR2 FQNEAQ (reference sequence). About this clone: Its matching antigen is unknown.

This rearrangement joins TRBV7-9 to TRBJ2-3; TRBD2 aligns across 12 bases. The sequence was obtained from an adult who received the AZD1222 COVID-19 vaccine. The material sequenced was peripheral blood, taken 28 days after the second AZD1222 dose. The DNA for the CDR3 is TGTGCCAGCAGCTTAGAGTGGACTAGCGGGGCGAGCACAGATACGCAGTATTTT. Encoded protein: CASSLEWTSGASTDTQYF.